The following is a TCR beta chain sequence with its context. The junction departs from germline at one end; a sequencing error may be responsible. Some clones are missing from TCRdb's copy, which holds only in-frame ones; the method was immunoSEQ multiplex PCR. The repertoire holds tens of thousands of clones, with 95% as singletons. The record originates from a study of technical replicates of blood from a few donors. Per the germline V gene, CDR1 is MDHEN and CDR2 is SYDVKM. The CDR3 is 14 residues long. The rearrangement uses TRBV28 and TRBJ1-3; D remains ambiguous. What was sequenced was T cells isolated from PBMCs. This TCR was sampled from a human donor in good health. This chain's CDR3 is CASSRQGSRNTIYF. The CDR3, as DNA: TGTGCCAGCAGCCGACAAGGCTCTCGAAACACCATATATTTT.